Shown below are 8 T cell receptor beta chains from a single sample sequenced in a study of blood T cells in healthy people across ages. Then a second PCR, running roughly 6 to 11 cycles, was carried out with a sample-barcoded 5' primer and a J-beta primer mix. Each CDR3 protein is one row after TCRdb ran MiXCR on the 5' RACE reads. Seen here are nearly 800,000 distinct CDR3 sequences, about 56% observed once, and the top ten hold around 25%. The source material was blood. Receptor source: a man aged 40-49 years in good health.

The DNA for the CDR3 is TGTGCCAGCAGTCGCGGGACCGATTATCAGCCCCAGCATTTT. Amino acid sequence: CASSRGTDYQPQHF. V is TRBV6-6 and J is TRBJ1-5, with a tentative D call TRBD1 (5 bases). The CDR3 is 14 amino acids. Trimming took off 5 bases at V and 5 bases at J, with 13 bases between the two ends. The germline V gene encodes CDR1 MNHNY and CDR2 SVGAGI (reference sequence).

This clonotype was detected ten times or more. This chain links TRBV20-1 with TRBJ1-1; no clear D. Per germline, CDR1 DFQATT and CDR2 SNEGSKA (reference sequence). Trimming removed 5 bases at V and 0 bases at J, with 10 bases between. This CDR3 is 13 amino acids long. The CDR3 region is CSARNSMNTEAFF. In nucleotides, the CDR3 is TGCAGTGCTCGGAATAGCATGAACACTGAAGCTTTCTTT.

This sequence joins TRBV27 and TRBJ2-1, with 11 bases identical to TRBD2. Germline CDR1 is MNHEY and CDR2 is SMNVEV (reference sequence). This CDR3 is 16 amino acids long. V gave up 3 bases and J gave up 7 bases; unmatched junction bases: 8. The CDR3 nucleotides read TGTGCCAGCAGTTTTTCCACTAGCGGGAGCGGTAATGAGCAGTTCTTC. Encoded protein: CASSFSTSGSGNEQFF.

This clonotype was detected once. This chain links TRBV11-2 with TRBJ2-1; TRBD1 agrees at 8 bases. Germline loops: CDR1 SGHAT, CDR2 FQNNGV. The trim removed 7 bases at V and 6 bases at J, leaving 11 bases unmatched. This CDR3 comprises 15 residues. CDR3 nucleotide sequence: TGTGCCAGCAACCCCGACAGGGGTCTTGTCAATGAGCAGTTCTTC. Translating it yields CASNPDRGLVNEQFF.

This clonotype occurred a few times. The chain carries TRBV6-5 and TRBJ2-1; D possibly uses TRBD1 or TRBD2 (5 bases each). The V end was cut by 6 bases, the J end by 11 bases, with 17 bases between. The CDR3 runs 13 residues. Germline lookup yields CDR1 MNHEY and CDR2 SVGAGI. The CDR3, as DNA: TGTGCCAGCAGGGAAACCGGGACCGAAAAGCAGTTCTTC. The encoded protein is CASRETGTEKQFF.

The DNA of the CDR3 is TGCGCCAGCAGCCTCAGCCTACGGAGTTTAGCGGGAGACGAGCAGTACTTC. Translating gives CASSLSLRSLAGDEQYF. The genes are TRBV4-3 and TRBJ2-7, with 9 bases that match TRBD2. This CDR3 comprises 17 residues. Germline CDR1 is LGHNA and CDR2 is YSLEER. V lost 4 bases, J lost 5 bases, and 15 bases stayed unmatched.

The chain couples TRBV29-1 to TRBJ2-6; possible D gene TRBD1, 6 bases. There are 15 residues in the CDR3. CDR1 SQVTM and CDR2 ANQGSEA come from the germline V gene. The germline V and J ends were trimmed by 6 bases and 4 bases, with 16 bases remaining between them. The CDR3: CSVLQQGTGANVLTF. The DNA of the CDR3 is TGCAGCGTACTTCAACAGGGTACCGGGGCCAACGTCCTGACTTTC.

The V call is TRBV27, the J call TRBJ1-1; a weak D match, TRBD1 (5 bases). The germline gives CDR1 MNHEY, CDR2 SMNVEV (reference sequence). V lost 4 bases and J lost 7, with 10 bases in between. The CDR3 consists of 12 residues. CDR3 protein: CASSSGTNEAFF. The CDR3 DNA is TGTGCCAGCAGTTCAGGGACCAATGAAGCTTTCTTT.